This entry concerns a single T cell receptor (beta chain). No conserved phenylalanine or tryptophan ends this CDR3, so it is likely a read error. A history of autoimmune disease or systemic immunosuppression excluded patients. Peripheral blood came from all dose cohorts at three timepoints. The sample comes from a study of OX40 agonist ivuxolimab in advanced cancers. Measured with immunoSEQ multiplex PCR; TCRdb has only the in-frame clones, and not every one. This sample carries some 99,000 clones, around 88% of them seen once, and the ten largest clones take approximately 0.54%. The source is an adult with an advanced solid tumor such as melanoma, head and neck, liver or kidney cancer. The material sequenced was CD4+ or CD8+ T cells sorted from blood, taken in a trial of the OX40 agonist ivuxolimab.

The CDR3 DNA is TGTGCCAGCAGTGAATTAACCGGGAACTCACCCCTCCACCTT. As protein: CASSELTGNSPLHL. The chain carries TRBV2 and TRBJ1-6; D is unclear. This CDR3 is 14 amino acids long. Between the trimmed V and J ends, which lost 2 bases and 10 bases, there was a span of 12 bases. CDR1 and CDR2 from the germline V gene are SNHLY and FYNNEI.